This T cell receptor beta chain was documented in a study of control samples from healthy donors and cancer patients. Losses at the gene ends were 10 bases for V and 7 bases for J; bases not matched to a gene: 10. From germline, CDR1 is ENHRY and CDR2 SYGVKD. CDR3 length: 13 residues. Sequencing used immunoSEQ multiplex PCR; TCRdb keeps in-frame clones, though not all of them. Of 130,000 to 150,000 clones in the sample, more than 85% were seen once. This clonotype was sampled from a man aged 25 to 45 in good health. Input material: blood. The rearrangement joins TRBV10-3 to TRBJ2-1, with TRBD1 identical over 7 bases. The CDR3 spells CASDWDSGNEQFF. CDR3 bases: TGTGCCAGTGATTGGGACAGCGGAAATGAGCAGTTCTTC.